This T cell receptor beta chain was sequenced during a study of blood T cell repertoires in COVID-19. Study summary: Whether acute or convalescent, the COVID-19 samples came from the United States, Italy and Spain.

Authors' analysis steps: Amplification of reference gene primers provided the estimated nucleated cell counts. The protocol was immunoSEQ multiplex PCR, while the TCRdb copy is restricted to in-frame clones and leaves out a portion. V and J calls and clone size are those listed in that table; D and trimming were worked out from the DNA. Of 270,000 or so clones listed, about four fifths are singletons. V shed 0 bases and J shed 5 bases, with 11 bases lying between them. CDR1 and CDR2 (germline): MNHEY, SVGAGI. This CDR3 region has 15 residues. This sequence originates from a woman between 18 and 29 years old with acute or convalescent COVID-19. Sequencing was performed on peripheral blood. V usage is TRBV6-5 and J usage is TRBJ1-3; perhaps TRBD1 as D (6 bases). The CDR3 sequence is CASSYSDRTRNTIYF. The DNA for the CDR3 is TGTGCCAGCAGTTACTCAGACAGGACCAGAAACACCATATATTTT.